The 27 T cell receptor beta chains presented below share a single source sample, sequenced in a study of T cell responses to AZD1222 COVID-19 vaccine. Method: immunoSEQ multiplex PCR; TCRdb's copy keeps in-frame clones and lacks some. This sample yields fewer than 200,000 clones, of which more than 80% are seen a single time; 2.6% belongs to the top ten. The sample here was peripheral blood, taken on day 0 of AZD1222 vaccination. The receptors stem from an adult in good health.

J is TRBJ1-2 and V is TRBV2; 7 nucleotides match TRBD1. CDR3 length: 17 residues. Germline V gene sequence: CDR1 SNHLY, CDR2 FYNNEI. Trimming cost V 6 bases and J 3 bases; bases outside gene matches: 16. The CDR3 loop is CASSPWDSDASYYGYTF. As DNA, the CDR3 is TGTGCCAGCAGCCCATGGGACAGTGATGCTTCGTACTATGGCTACACCTTC.

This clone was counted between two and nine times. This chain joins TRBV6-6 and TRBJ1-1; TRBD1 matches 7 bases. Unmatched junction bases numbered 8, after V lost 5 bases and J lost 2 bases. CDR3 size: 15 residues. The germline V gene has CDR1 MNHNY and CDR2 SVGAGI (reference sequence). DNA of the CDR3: TGTGCCAGCAGTACATCGACAGGGTATAACACTGAAGCTTTCTTT. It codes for CASSTSTGYNTEAFF.

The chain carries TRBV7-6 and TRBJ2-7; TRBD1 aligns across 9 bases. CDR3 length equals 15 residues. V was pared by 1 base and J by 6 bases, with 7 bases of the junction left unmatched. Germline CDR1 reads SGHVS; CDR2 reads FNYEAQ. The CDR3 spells CASSLVAQGAGEQYF. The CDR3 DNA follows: TGTGCCAGCAGCTTAGTGGCACAGGGGGCTGGCGAGCAGTACTTC.

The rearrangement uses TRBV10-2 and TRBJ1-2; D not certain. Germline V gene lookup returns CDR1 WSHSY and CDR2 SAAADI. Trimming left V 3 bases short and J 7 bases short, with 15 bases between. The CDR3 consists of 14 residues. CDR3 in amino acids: CASSDQVREFGYTF. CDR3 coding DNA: TGCGCCAGCAGTGACCAAGTGAGGGAATTTGGCTACACCTTC.

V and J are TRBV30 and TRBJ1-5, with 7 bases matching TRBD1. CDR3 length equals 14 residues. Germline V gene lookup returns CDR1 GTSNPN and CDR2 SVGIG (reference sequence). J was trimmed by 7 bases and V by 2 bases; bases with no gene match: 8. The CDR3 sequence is CAWSLGGAGQPQHF. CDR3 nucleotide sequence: TGTGCCTGGAGTTTAGGGGGCGCCGGACAGCCCCAGCATTTT.

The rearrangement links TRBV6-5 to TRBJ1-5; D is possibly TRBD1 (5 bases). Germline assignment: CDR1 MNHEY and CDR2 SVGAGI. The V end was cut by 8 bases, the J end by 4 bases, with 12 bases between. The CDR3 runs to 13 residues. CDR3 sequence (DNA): TGTGCCAGCGAGGAGGGGAGTAATCAGCCCCAGCATTTT. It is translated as CASEEGSNQPQHF.

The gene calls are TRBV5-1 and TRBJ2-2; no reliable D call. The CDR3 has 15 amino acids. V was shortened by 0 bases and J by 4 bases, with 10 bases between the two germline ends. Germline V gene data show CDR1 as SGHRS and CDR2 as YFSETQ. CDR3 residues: CASSLGQVSTGELFF. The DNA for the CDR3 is TGCGCCAGCAGCTTGGGACAAGTAAGCACCGGGGAGCTGTTTTTT.

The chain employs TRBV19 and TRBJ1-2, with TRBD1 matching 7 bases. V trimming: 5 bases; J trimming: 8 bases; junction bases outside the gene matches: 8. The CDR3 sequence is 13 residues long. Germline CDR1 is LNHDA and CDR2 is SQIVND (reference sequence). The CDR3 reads CASSPRTGAGYTF. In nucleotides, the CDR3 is TGTGCCAGTAGTCCTCGCACAGGGGCGGGCTACACCTTC.

The CDR3 protein is CASRTQGGTEAFF. The CDR3 region has the DNA TGTGCCAGCAGGACACAGGGGGGGACTGAAGCTTTCTTT. The chain employs TRBV27 and TRBJ1-1; TRBD1 matches at 8 bases. Germline lookup yields CDR1 MNHEY and CDR2 SMNVEV (reference sequence). V trimming: 6 bases; J trimming: 5 bases; junction bases outside the gene matches: 5. The CDR3 totals 13 residues.

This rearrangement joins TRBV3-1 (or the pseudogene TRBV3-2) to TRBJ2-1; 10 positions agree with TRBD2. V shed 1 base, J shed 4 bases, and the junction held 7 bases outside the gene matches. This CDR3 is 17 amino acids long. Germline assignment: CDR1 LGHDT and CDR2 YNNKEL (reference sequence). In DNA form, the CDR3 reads TGTGCCAGCAGCCAAGGTACTAGCGGGACGGAATACAATGAGCAGTTCTTC. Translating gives CASSQGTSGTEYNEQFF.

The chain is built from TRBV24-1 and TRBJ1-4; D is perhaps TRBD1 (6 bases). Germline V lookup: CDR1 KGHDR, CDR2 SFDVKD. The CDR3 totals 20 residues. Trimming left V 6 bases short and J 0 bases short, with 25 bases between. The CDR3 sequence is CATSSPWTAEGATTNEKLFF. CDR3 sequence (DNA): TGTGCCACCAGTTCCCCTTGGACAGCTGAAGGAGCAACAACTAATGAAAAACTGTTTTTT.

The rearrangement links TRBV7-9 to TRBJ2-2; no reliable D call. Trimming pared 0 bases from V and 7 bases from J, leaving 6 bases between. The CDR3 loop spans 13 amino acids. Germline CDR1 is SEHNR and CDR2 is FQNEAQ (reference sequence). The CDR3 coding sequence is TGTGCCAGCAGCTTAGCCGAGGACGGGGAGCTGTTTTTT. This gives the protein CASSLAEDGELFF.

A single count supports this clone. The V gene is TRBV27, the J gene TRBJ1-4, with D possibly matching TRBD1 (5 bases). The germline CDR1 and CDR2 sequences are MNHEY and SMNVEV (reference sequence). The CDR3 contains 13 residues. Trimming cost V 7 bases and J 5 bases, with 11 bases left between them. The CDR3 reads CASKTEMNEKLFF. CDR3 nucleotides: TGTGCCAGCAAGACAGAGATGAATGAAAAACTGTTTTTT.

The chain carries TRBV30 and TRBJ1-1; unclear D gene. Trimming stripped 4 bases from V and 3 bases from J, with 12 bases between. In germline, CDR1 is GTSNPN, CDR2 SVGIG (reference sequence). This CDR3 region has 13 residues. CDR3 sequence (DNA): TGTGCCTGGAATCTTAGACCCGACACTGAAGCTTTCTTT. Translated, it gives CAWNLRPDTEAFF.

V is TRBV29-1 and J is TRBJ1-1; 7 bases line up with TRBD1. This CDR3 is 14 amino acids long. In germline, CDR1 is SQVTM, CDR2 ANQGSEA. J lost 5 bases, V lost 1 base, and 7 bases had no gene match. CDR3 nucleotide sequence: TGCAGCGTTGAAGTAGGGGGCTCGGGAACTGAAGCTTTCTTT. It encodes CSVEVGGSGTEAFF.

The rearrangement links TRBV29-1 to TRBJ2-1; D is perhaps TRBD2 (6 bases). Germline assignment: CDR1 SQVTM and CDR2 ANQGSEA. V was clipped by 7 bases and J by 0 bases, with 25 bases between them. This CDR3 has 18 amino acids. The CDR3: CSAHQSTLAYRSYNEQFF. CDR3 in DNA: TGCAGCGCGCATCAATCAACACTAGCTTACCGCTCCTACAATGAGCAGTTCTTC.

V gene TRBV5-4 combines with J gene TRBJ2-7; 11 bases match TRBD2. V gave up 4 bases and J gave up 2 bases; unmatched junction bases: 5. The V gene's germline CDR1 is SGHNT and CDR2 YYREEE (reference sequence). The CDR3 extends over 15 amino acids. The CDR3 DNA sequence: TGTGCCAGCAGCCGGACTAGCGGGTTTCCCTACGAGCAGTACTTC. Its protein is CASSRTSGFPYEQYF.

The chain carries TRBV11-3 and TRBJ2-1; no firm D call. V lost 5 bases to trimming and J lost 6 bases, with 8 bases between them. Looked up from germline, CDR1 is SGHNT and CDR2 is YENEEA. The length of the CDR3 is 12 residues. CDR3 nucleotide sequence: TGTGCCAGCAGCCGGACCAGCAATGAGCAGTTCTTC. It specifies CASSRTSNEQFF. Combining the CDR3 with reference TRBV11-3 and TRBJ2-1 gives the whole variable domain EAGVVQSPRYKIIEKKQPVAFWCNPISGHNTLYWYLQNLGQGPELLIRYENEEAVDDSQLPKDRFSAERLKGVDSTLKIQPAELGDSAVYLCASSRTSNEQFFGPGTRLTVL.

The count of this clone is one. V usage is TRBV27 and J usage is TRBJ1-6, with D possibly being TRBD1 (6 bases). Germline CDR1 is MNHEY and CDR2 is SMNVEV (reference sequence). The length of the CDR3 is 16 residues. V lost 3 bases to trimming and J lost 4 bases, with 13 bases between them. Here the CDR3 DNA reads TGTGCCAGCAGTTTGATATCAGGGGAATATAATTCACCCCTCCACTTT. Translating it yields CASSLISGEYNSPLHF.

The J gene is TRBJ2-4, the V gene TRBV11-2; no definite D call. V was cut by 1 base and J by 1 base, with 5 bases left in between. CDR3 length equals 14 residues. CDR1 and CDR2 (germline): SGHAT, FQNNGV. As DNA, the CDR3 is TGTGCCAGCAGCTTAGTCGAGGCCAAAAACATTCAGTACTTC. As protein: CASSLVEAKNIQYF.

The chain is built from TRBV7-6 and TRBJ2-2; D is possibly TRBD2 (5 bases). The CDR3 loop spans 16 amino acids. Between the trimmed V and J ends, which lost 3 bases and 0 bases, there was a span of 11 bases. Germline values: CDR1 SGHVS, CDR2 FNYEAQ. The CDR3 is CASSFLANANTGELFF. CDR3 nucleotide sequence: TGTGCCAGCAGCTTTCTAGCAAATGCGAACACCGGGGAGCTGTTTTTT. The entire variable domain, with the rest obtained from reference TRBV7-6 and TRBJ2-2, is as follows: GAGVSQSPRYKVTKRGQDVALRCDPISGHVSLYWYRQALGQGPEFLTYFNYEAQQDKSGLPNDRFSAERPEGSISTLTIQRTEQRDSAMYRCASSFLANANTGELFFGEGSRLTVL.

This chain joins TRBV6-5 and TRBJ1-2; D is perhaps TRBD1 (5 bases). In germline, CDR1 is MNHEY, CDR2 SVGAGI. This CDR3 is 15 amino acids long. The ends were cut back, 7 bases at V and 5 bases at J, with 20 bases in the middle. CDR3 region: CASMPPPGVGYGYTF. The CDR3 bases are TGTGCCAGCATGCCCCCCCCGGGGGTCGGGTATGGCTACACCTTC.

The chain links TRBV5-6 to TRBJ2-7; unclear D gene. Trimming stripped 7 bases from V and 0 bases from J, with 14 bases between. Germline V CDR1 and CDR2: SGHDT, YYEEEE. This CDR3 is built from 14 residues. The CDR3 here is CASFDKDGSYEQYF. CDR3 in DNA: TGTGCCAGCTTTGATAAGGACGGCTCCTACGAGCAGTACTTC.

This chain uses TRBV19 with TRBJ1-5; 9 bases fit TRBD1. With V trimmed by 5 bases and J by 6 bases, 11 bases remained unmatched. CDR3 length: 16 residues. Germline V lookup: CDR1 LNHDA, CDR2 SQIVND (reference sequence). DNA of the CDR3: TGTGCCAGTAGTCGCAACAGGGGGCTAGACGCTCAGCCCCAGCATTTT. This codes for CASSRNRGLDAQPQHF.

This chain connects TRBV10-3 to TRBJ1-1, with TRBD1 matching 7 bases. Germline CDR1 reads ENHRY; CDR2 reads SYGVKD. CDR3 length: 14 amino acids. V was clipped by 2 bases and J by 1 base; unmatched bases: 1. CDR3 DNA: TGTGCCATCAGTGAGAACAGGGGGAACACTGAAGCTTTCTTT. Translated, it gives CAISENRGNTEAFF.

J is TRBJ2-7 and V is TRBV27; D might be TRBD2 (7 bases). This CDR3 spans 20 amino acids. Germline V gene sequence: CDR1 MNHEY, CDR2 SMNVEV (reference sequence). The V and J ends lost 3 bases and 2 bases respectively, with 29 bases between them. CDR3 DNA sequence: TGTGCCAGCAGTTTTCTTCCCGGCGGGGGCTTGGGGACCCTTCCCTACGAGCAGTACTTC. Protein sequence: CASSFLPGGGLGTLPYEQYF.

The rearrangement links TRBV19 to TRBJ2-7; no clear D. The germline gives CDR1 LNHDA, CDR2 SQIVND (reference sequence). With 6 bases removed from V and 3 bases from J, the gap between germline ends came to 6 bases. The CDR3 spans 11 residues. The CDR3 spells CASSRDYEQYF. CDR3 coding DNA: TGTGCCAGTAGCCGAGACTACGAGCAGTACTTC.